This T cell receptor beta chain is drawn from a study of blood T cells in healthy people across ages. Primed by a sample-barcoded 5' primer and a J-beta primer mix, a second PCR proceeded for about 7 to 11 cycles. TCRdb processed the 5' RACE reads anew with MiXCR; each CDR3 protein has one entry. The table records about 1,500,000 distinct CDR3 sequences, about 43% of them present only once. Study observations and caveats: The study found more naive CD4+ cells and higher diversity in long-lived than aged donors.

With 5 bases clipped from V and 9 bases from J, the junction kept 11 bases outside the gene matches. Germline CDR1 and CDR2: SGHAT and FQNNGV. The CDR3 runs to 15 residues. Comment on this clonotype: As yet, its antigen is unknown.

The sample was blood. This clonotype originated in a young woman in good health. The J gene is TRBJ2-1, the V gene TRBV11-2, with TRBD2 identical over 9 bases. The CDR3 protein is CASSKPLAGVSEQFF. Here the CDR3 DNA reads TGTGCCAGCAGCAAGCCGTTAGCGGGAGTAAGTGAGCAGTTCTTC.